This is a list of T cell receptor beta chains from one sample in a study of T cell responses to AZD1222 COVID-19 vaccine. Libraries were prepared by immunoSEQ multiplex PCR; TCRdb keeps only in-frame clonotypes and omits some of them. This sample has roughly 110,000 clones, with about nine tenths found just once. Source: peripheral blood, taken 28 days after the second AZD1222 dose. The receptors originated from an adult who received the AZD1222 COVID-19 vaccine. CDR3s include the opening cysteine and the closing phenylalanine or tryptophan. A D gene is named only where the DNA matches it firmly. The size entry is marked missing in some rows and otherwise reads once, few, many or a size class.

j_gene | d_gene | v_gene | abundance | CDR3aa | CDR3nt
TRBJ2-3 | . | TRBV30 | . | CAWKRKSDSQYF | TGTGCCTGGAAACGAAAGTCAGATTCGCAGTATTTT
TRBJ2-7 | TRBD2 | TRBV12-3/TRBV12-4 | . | CASSGQRGAYF | TGTGCCAGCAGCGGCCAGCGGGGAGCCTACTTC
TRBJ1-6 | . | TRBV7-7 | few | CASSSGLNSPLHF | TGTGCTAGCAGCTCGGGTCTAAATTCACCCCTCCACTTT
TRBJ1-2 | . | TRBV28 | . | CASSRTDHLNYGYTF | TGTGCCAGCAGTCGGACAGACCACCTAAACTATGGCTACACCTTC
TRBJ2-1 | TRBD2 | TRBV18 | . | CASSRSGTTSSYNEQFF | TGTGCCAGCTCACGCTCCGGGACTACCAGCTCCTACAATGAGCAGTTCTTC
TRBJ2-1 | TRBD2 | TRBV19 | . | CASSLWTSGTGQFF | TGTGCCAGTAGTCTTTGGACTAGCGGTACCGGGCAGTTCTTC
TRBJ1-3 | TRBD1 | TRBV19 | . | CASSTGQSGNTIYF | TGTGCCAGTAGTACGGGACAGTCTGGAAACACCATATATTTT
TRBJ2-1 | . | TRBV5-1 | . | CASSLEPGNYNEQFF | TGCGCCAGCAGCTTGGAACCGGGAAACTACAATGAGCAGTTCTTC
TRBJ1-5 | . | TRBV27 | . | CASSLVGRGQPQHF | TGTGCCAGCAGTCTCGTGGGGAGGGGCCAGCCCCAGCATTTT
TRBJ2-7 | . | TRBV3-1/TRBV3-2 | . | CASSQPGYGQYF | TGTGCCAGCAGCCAACCAGGATACGGACAGTACTTC
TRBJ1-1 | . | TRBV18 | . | CASSPPDGAQPNTEAFF | TGTGCCAGCTCACCACCGGATGGGGCACAGCCGAACACTGAAGCTTTCTTT
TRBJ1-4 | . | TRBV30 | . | CAWSMGGLTNEKLFF | TGTGCCTGGAGTATGGGGGGCCTAACTAATGAAAAACTGTTTTTT
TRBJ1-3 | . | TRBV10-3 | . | CAISETNLSGNTIYF | TGTGCCATCAGTGAAACAAACCTCTCTGGAAACACCATATATTTT
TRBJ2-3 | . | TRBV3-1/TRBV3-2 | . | CASSQGDMAFFTDTQYF | TGTGCCAGCAGCCAGGGGGACATGGCCTTTTTCACAGATACGCAGTATTTT
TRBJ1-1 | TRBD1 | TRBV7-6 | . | CASSLTGGLGNTEAFF | TGTGCCAGCAGCTTAACAGGGGGCTTGGGGAACACTGAAGCTTTCTTT
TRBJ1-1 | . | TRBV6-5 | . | CASSSPGRTSKAFF | TGTGCCAGCAGTTCCCCGGGACGGACCTCCAAAGCTTTCTTT
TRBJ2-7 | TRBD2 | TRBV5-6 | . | CASSLEGLEVSEQYF | TGTGCCAGCAGCTTGGAGGGACTAGAAGTCTCCGAGCAGTACTTC
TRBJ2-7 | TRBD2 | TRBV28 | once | CASSLSTSGYEQYF | TGTGCCAGCAGTTTATCGACTAGCGGCTACGAGCAGTACTTC
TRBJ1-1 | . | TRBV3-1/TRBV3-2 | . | CASSLQGGTEAFF | TGTGCCAGCAGCCTCCAGGGAGGGACTGAAGCTTTCTTT
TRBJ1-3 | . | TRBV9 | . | CASRPTDSGNTIYF | TGTGCCAGCAGACCCACGGACTCTGGAAACACCATATATTTT
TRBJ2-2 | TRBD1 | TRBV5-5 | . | CASSLGDSERELFF | TGTGCCAGCAGCTTGGGGGACAGTGAAAGGGAGCTGTTTTTT
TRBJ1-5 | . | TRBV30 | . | CAWSPWEGRQPQHF | TGTGCCTGGAGTCCGTGGGAGGGGCGGCAGCCCCAGCATTTT
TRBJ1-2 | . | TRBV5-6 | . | CASSQGQGSGLYGYTF | TGTGCCAGCAGCCAGGGGCAGGGGAGCGGTCTCTATGGCTACACCTTC
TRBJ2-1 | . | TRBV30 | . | CAWRSGLVGDEQFF | TGTGCCTGGAGAAGTGGGCTAGTCGGCGATGAGCAGTTCTTC
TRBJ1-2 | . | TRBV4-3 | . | CASSQDLRDLNYGYTF | TGCGCCAGCAGCCAAGATTTGAGGGACCTTAACTATGGCTACACCTTC
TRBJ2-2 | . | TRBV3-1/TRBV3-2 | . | CASSQVVGELFF | TGTGCCAGCAGCCAAGTTGTCGGGGAGCTGTTTTTT
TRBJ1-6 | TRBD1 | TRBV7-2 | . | CASSLRDRGPPLHF | TGTGCCAGCAGCTTGAGGGACAGGGGGCCCCCCCTCCACTTT
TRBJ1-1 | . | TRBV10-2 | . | CASSKSGTEAFF | TGCGCCAGCAGTAAGTCCGGGACAGAAGCTTTCTTT
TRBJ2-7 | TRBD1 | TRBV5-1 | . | CASSFWQGAYEQYF | TGCGCCAGCAGCTTCTGGCAGGGGGCTTACGAGCAGTACTTC
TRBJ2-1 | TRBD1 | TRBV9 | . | CASSPRQGANEQFF | TGTGCCAGCAGCCCAAGACAGGGGGCGAATGAGCAGTTCTTC
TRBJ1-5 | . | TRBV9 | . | CASSVEAGINQPQHF | TGTGCCAGCAGCGTAGAAGCAGGGATCAATCAGCCCCAGCATTTT
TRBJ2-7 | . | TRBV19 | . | CASSIRDTSYEQYF | TGTGCCAGTAGTATCCGGGACACATCCTACGAGCAGTACTTC
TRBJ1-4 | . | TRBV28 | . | CASSLSDRAIEKLFF | TGTGCCAGCAGTTTATCGGACAGAGCGATTGAAAAACTGTTTTTT
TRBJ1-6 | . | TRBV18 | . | CASSPLQSYNSPLHF | TGTGCCAGCTCACCACTACAGTCTTATAATTCACCCCTCCACTTT
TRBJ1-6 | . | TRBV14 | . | CASSQGGLSSYNSPLHF | TGTGCCAGCAGCCAAGGTGGGCTTAGCTCCTATAATTCACCCCTCCACTTT
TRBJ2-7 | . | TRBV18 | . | CASSPSAYEQYF | TGTGCCAGCTCACCATCAGCCTACGAGCAGTACTTC
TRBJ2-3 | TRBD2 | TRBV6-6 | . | CASSFLSGSTDTQYF | TGTGCCAGCAGTTTCCTTAGCGGGAGCACAGATACGCAGTATTTT